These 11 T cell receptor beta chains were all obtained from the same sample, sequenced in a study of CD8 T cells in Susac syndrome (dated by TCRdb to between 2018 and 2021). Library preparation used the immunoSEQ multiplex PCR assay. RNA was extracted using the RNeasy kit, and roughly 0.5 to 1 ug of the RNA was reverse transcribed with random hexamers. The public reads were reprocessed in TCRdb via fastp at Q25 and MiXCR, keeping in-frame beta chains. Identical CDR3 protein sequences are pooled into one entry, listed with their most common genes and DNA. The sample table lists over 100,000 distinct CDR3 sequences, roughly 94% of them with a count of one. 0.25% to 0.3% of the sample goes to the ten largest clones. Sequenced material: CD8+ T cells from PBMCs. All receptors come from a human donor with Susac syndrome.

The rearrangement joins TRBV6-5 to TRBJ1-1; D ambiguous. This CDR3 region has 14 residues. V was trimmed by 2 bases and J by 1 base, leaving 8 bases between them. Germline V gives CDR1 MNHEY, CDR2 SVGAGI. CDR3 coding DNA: TGTGCCAGCAGTTACGGTATCAGGAACACTGAAGCTTTCTTT. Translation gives CASSYGIRNTEAFF.

CDR3 region: CSAREAGSSYNEQFF. The CDR3 coding sequence is TGCAGTGCTAGAGAGGCGGGGAGCTCCTACAATGAGCAGTTCTTC. The chain recombines TRBV20-1 with TRBJ2-1; D is possibly TRBD2 (6 bases). Germline CDR1 reads DFQATT; CDR2 reads SNEGSKA (reference sequence). The CDR3 sequence is 15 residues long. Deletions cut 0 bases from V and 0 bases from J, with 9 bases between.

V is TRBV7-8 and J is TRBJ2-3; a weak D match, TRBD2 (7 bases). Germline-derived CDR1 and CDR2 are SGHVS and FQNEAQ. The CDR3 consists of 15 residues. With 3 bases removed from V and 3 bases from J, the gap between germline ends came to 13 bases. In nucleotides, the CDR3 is TGTGCCAGCAGCTTTGAGGGGGGGTGGACAGATACGCAGTATTTT. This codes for CASSFEGGWTDTQYF.

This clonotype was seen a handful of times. In nucleotides, the CDR3 is TGTGCCAGCAGTTTCACAGGGGTGGGCCAGCCCCAGCATTTT. It specifies CASSFTGVGQPQHF. This chain connects TRBV27 to TRBJ1-5; 7 positions agree with TRBD1. Germline loops: CDR1 MNHEY, CDR2 SMNVEV (reference sequence). The CDR3 contains 14 residues. The V segment lost 3 bases and the J segment 7 bases; nucleotides outside the gene matches: 6.

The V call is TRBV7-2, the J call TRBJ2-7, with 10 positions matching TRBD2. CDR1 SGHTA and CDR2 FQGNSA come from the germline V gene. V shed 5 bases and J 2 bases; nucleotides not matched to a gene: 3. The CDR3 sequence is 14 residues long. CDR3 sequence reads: CASSRSGGAYEQYF. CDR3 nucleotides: TGTGCCAGCAGCCGCAGCGGGGGGGCCTACGAGCAGTACTTC.

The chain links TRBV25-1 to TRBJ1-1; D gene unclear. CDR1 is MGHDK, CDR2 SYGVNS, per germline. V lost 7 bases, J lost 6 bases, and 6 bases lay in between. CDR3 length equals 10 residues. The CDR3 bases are TGTGCCAGCATCGGAGCTGAAGCTTTCTTT. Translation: CASIGAEAFF.

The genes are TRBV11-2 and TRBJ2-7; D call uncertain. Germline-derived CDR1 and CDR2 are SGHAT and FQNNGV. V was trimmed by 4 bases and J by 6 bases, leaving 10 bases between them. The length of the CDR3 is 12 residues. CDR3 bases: TGTGCCAGCAGCTCCTTATGGGGCGAGCAGTACTTC. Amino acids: CASSSLWGEQYF.

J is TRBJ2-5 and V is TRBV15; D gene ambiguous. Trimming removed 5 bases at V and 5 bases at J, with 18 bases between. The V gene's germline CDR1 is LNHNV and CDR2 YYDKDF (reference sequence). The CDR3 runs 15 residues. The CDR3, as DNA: TGTGCCACCAGCCCCCGGCGCGGCAACGGTGAGACCCAGTACTTC. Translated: CATSPRRGNGETQYF.

The CDR3 loop is CASSLTLGQGRSPLHF. As DNA, the CDR3 is TGTGCCAGCAGCCTTACGCTTGGACAGGGTAGATCACCCCTCCACTTT. The chain uses TRBV3-1 and TRBJ1-6, with 8 bases that match TRBD1. The CDR3 sequence is 16 residues long. Germline CDR1 LGHDT, CDR2 YNNKEL (reference sequence). J was trimmed by 10 bases and V by 4 bases; bases with no gene match: 12.

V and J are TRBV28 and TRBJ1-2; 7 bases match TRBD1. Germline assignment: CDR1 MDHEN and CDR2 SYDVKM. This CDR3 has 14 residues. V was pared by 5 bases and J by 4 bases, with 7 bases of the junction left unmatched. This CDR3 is CASSRPGQPYGYTF. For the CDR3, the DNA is TGTGCCAGCAGTCGCCCGGGACAGCCCTATGGCTACACCTTC.

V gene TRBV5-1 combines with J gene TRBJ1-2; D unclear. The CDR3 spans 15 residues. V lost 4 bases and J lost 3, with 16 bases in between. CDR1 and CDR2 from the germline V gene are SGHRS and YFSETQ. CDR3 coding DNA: TGCGCCAGCAGCCCCGTCTGGGTTTGGCACTATGGCTACACCTTC. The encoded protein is CASSPVWVWHYGYTF.